Reported below is one T cell receptor (beta chain). TCRdb fed the 5' RACE reads into MiXCR, producing one record per CDR3 protein. The table shows approximately 300,000 distinct CDR3 sequences, with 6.8% occurring only once. V was cut by 5 bases and J by 6 bases, with 20 bases left in between. This CDR3 has 16 residues. Germline CDR1 is SGHTA and CDR2 is FQGNSA. This entry comes from a study of T cells after yellow fever vaccination. The clonotype originates from a man aged 18 to 30 who received the YFV17D yellow fever vaccine. The rearrangement uses TRBV7-2 and TRBJ2-1; D possibly corresponds to TRBD2 (7 bases). Specimen: PBMCs, collected approximately 40 days after the first yellow fever vaccination. CDR3 DNA: TGTGCCAGCAGCCCCCACGCCGGGGGGCTTGTCAATGAGCAGTTCTTC. Translating gives CASSPHAGGLVNEQFF.